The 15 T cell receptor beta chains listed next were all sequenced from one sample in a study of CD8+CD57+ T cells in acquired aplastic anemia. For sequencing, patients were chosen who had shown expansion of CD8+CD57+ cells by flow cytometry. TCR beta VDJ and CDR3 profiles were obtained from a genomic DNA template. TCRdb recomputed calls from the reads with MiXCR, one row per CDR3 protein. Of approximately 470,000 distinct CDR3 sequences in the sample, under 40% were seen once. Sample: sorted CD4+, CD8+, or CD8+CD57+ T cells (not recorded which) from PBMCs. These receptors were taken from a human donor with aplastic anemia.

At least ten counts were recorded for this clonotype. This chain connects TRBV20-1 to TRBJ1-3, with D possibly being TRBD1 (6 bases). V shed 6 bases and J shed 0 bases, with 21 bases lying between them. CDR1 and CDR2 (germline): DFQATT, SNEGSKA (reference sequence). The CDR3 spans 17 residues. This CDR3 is CSAPLRGRLSSGNTIYF. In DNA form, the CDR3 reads TGCAGTGCGCCGCTCAGGGGACGGCTGAGCTCTGGAAACACCATATATTTT.

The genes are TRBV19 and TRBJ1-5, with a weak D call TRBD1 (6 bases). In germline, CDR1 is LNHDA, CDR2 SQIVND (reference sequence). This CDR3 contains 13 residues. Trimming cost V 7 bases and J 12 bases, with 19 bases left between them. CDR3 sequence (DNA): TGTGCCAGTAAGGCTAGCGGGGGGCATCTCCAGCATTTT. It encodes CASKASGGHLQHF.

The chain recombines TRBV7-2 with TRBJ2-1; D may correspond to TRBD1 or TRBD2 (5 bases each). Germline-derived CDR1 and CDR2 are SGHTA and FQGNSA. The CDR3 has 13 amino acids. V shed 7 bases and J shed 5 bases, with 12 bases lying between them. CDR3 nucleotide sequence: TGTGCCAGCAAAGGGACCGCGGACAATGAGCAGTTCTTC. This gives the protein CASKGTADNEQFF. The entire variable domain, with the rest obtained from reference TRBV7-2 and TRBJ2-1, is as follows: GAGVSQSPSNKVTEKGKDVELRCDPISGHTALYWYRQSLGQGLEFLIYFQGNSAPDKSGLPSDRFSAERTGGSVSTLTIQRTQQEDSAVYLCASKGTADNEQFFGPGTRLTVL.

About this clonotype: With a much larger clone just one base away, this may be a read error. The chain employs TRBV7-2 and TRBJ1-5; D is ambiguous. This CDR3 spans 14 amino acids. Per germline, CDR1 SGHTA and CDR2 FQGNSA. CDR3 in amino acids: CASSSRFGNRPQHF. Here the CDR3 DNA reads TGTGCCAGCAGCTCAAGGTTCGGGAATCGGCCCCAGCATTTT.

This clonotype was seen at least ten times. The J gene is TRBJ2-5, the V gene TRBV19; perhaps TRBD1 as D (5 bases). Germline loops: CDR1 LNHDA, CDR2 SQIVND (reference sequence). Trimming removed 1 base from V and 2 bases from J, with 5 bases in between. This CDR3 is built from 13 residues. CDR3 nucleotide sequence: TGTGCCAGTAGTATAGGGACACAAGAGACCCAGTACTTC. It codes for CASSIGTQETQYF.

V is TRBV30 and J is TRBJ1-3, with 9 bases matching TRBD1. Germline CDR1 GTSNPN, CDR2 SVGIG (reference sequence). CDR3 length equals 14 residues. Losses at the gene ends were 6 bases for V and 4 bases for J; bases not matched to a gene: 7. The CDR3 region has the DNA TGTGCCTGCCCATACAGGGGGCGAGGAAACACCATATATTTT. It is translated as CACPYRGRGNTIYF.

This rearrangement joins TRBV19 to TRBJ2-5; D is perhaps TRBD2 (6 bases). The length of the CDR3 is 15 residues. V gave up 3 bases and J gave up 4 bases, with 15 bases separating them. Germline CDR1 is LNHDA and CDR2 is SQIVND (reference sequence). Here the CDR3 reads CASSIGRGLGETQYF. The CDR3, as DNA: TGTGCCAGTAGTATCGGGCGGGGCCTGGGAGAGACCCAGTACTTC.

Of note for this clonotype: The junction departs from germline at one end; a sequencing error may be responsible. CDR3 amino acids: CASSGTGRRGYAF. The CDR3 nucleotides read TGTGCCAGCAGTGGGACAGGGAGAAGGGGCTACGCCTTC. The chain uses TRBV12-3 or TRBV12-4 and TRBJ1-2, with 9 bases matching TRBD1. CDR3 length equals 13 residues.

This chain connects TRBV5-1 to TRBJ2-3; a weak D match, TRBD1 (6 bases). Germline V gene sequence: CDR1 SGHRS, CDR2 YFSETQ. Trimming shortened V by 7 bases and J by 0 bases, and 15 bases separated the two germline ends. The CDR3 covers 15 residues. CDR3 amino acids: CASRTQGPSTDTQYF. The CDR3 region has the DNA TGCGCCAGCCGCACCCAGGGGCCTAGCACAGATACGCAGTATTTT.

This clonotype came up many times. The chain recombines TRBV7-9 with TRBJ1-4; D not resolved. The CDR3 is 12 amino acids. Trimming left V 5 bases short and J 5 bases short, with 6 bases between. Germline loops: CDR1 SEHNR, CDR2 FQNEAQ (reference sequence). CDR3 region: CASSIMNEKLFF. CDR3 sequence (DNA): TGTGCCAGCAGCATCATGAATGAAAAACTGTTTTTT.

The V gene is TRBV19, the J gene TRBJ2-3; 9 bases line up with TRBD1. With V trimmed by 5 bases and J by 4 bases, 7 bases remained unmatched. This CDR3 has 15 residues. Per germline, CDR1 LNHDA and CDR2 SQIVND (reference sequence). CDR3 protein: CASSSLDRGADTQYF. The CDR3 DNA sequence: TGTGCCAGTAGTTCCCTGGACAGGGGTGCAGATACGCAGTATTTT.

This chain's CDR3 is CASSYGTSYQETQYF. The DNA for the CDR3 is TGTGCCAGCAGTTATGGGACTAGTTACCAAGAGACCCAGTACTTC. The V call is TRBV2, the J call TRBJ2-5, with 8 bases lining up with TRBD2. The CDR3 has 15 amino acids. Per germline, CDR1 SNHLY and CDR2 FYNNEI. Trimming took 5 bases from V and 0 from J; bases not matched to a gene: 5.

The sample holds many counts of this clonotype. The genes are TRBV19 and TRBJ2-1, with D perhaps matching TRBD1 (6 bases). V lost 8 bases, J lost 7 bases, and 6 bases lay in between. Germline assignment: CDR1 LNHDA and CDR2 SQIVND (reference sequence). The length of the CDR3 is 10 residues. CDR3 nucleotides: TGTGCCAGTCAGGGGAATGAGCAGTTCTTC. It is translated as CASQGNEQFF.

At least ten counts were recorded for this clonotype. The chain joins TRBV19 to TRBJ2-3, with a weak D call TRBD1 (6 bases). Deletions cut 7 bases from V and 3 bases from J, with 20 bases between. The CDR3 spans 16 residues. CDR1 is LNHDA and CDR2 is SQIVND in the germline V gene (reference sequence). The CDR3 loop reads CASTVTGTPGTDTQYF. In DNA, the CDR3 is TGTGCCAGTACCGTAACCGGGACACCGGGGACAGATACGCAGTATTTT.

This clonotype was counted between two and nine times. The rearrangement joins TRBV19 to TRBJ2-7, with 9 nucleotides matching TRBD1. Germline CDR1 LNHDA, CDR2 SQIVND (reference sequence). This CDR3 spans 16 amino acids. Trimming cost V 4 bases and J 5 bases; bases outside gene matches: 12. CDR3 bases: TGTGCCAGTAGTAGATTATCCGGGACAGGGTTCCACGAGCAGTACTTC. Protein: CASSRLSGTGFHEQYF.